These T cell receptor beta chains were read from a single sample in a study of T cells in Graves' hyperthyroidism and ophthalmopathy. TCRdb re-called the multiplex PCR reads through MiXCR, storing one row per CDR3 protein. This sample has hundreds of thousands of distinct CDR3 sequences, with more than 14% found just once. Sequences were obtained from blood. Receptors originate from a woman in her forties or fifties with Graves' ophthalmopathy. Both conserved end residues are part of each CDR3. The order of the fields is J gene, V gene, D gene, clone size, CDR3 protein, CDR3 DNA. A D gene is named only where the DNA matches it firmly. Clone size, where shown, is once, few, many, or a class for clones that have expanded.

TRBJ2-3 | TRBV29-1 | TRBD1 | few | CSVARDSSDTQYF | TGCAGCGTCGCAAGGGACAGCTCAGATACGCAGTATTTT
TRBJ2-3 | TRBV12-3/TRBV12-4 | - | few | CASNPDSQTQYF | TGTGCCAGCAACCCGGACAGCCAAACACAGTATTTT
TRBJ2-1 | TRBV4-3 | TRBD2 | few | CASSQDSSGRGVSYNEQFF | TGCGCCAGCAGCCAAGATTCAAGCGGGAGGGGAGTGTCCTACAATGAGCAGTTCTTC
TRBJ1-6 | TRBV28 | TRBD1 | - | CASSFPRQGMKPLHF | TGTGCCAGCAGTTTCCCCCGACAGGGGATGAAACCCCTCCACTTT
TRBJ2-7 | TRBV20-1 | TRBD2 | many | CSASSSGRAYEQYF | TGCAGTGCTTCCTCTAGCGGGAGGGCTTACGAGCAGTACTTC
TRBJ2-7 | TRBV7-9 | - | - | CASSLAGRHEQYF | TGTGCCAGCAGCTTAGCTGGGAGGCACGAGCAGTACTTC
TRBJ2-5 | TRBV3-1 | - | - | CASSHETVQETQYF | TGTGCCAGCAGCCATGAGACAGTACAAGAGACCCAGTACTTC
TRBJ2-5 | TRBV18 | TRBD1 | few | CASSPRVRQGARETQYF | TGTGCCAGCTCACCACGTGTCCGACAGGGGGCTCGAGAGACCCAGTACTTC
TRBJ2-5 | TRBV19 | TRBD2 | - | CASSMGGTQETQYF | TGTGCCAGTAGTATGGGAGGGACCCAAGAGACCCAGTACTTC
TRBJ2-5 | TRBV2 | TRBD2 | many | CAGASGQETQYF | TGTGCCGGGGCTAGCGGACAAGAGACCCAGTACTTC
TRBJ2-1 | TRBV4-1 | TRBD2 | few | CASSQDLTSGSYNEQFF | TGCGCCAGCAGCCAAGATCTTACTAGCGGGAGTTACAATGAGCAGTTCTTC
TRBJ2-7 | TRBV6-1 | - | few | CASNPGASYEQYF | TGTGCCAGCAATCCGGGAGCTTCCTACGAGCAGTACTTC
TRBJ2-2 | TRBV6-5 | - | - | CASSYSRRTPDANTGELFF | TGTGCCAGCAGTTACTCGAGAAGAACACCCGACGCGAACACCGGGGAGCTGTTTTTT
TRBJ2-3 | TRBV7-3 | - | many | CASSLTGETDTQYF | TGTGCCAGCAGCCTAACGGGGGAAACTGATACGCAGTATTTT
TRBJ2-7 | TRBV14 | TRBD2 | many | CASSPIRAYASGGVRDEQYF | TGTGCCAGCAGCCCCATCCGGGCGTATGCTAGCGGGGGCGTAAGGGACGAGCAGTACTTC
TRBJ1-2 | TRBV2 | TRBD1 | few | CASSEQGCGYGYTF | TGTGCCAGCAGCGAACAGGGGTGTGGCTATGGCTACACCTTC
TRBJ2-3 | TRBV28 | TRBD2 | few | CASSSGLAPDTQYF | TGTGCCAGCAGTTCGGGACTAGCGCCAGATACGCAGTATTTT
TRBJ2-3 | TRBV18 | - | - | CAGSLGDDTDTQYF | TGTGCCGGCTCACTAGGGGACGACACAGATACGCAGTATTTT
TRBJ2-1 | TRBV20-1 | TRBD2 | many | CSARYETSGRNEQFF | TGCAGTGCTAGATATGAGACTAGCGGGAGGAATGAGCAGTTCTTC
TRBJ2-1 | TRBV5-1 | - | many | CASSVGLGNEQFF | TGCGCCAGCAGCGTGGGACTTGGCAATGAGCAGTTCTTC
TRBJ2-1 | TRBV11-1 | TRBD2 | many | CASSASGRLYNEQFF | TGTGCCAGCAGCGCTAGCGGGAGGCTGTACAATGAGCAGTTCTTC
TRBJ2-3 | TRBV7-3 | - | few | CASSALGTTDTQYF | TGTGCCAGCAGCGCCCTAGGGACCACAGATACGCAGTATTTT
TRBJ1-1 | TRBV7-9 | TRBD1 | many | CASNRNRGHAGEAFF | TGTGCCAGCAACCGAAACAGGGGGCATGCGGGTGAAGCTTTCTTT
TRBJ2-1 | TRBV27 | - | many | CASSFISSYNEQFF | TGTGCCAGCAGTTTCATAAGCTCCTACAATGAGCAGTTCTTC
TRBJ2-1 | TRBV29-1 | - | - | CSATRNNEQFF | TGCAGCGCGACTAGGAACAATGAGCAGTTCTTC
TRBJ2-7 | TRBV25-1 | TRBD2 | - | CASSEALAGSYEQYF | TGTGCCAGCAGTGAGGCCCTAGCGGGCTCCTACGAGCAGTACTTC
TRBJ2-5 | TRBV7-2 | TRBD2 | many | CASSSWTSRETQYF | TGTGCCAGCAGCTCCTGGACTAGCCGCGAGACCCAGTACTTC
TRBJ2-5 | TRBV15 | - | - | CVTSRPGSEVETQYF | TGTGTCACCAGCAGACCGGGTTCAGAGGTGGAGACCCAGTACTTC
TRBJ1-1 | TRBV19 | TRBD1 | few | CASSISWTGGVMNTEAFF | TGTGCCAGTAGTATATCGTGGACAGGGGGCGTTATGAACACTGAAGCTTTCTTT
TRBJ2-5 | TRBV9 | - | few | CASSVGGTETQYF | TGTGCCAGCAGCGTTGGCGGGACAGAGACCCAGTACTTC
TRBJ1-4 | TRBV30 | - | - | CAWSHAYSRKNEKLFF | TGTGCCTGGAGTCATGCTTACAGTCGGAAGAATGAAAAACTGTTTTTT
TRBJ1-1 | TRBV29-1 | - | many | CSPRQVGDTEAFF | TGCAGCCCACGACAGGTTGGAGACACTGAAGCTTTCTTT
TRBJ2-3 | TRBV29-1 | - | few | CSVETSLDTQYF | TGCAGCGTTGAAACTAGCTTGGATACGCAGTATTTT
TRBJ2-4 | TRBV29-1 | TRBD2 | - | CSVSGGAKNIQYF | TGCAGCGTCTCGGGAGGGGCCAAAAACATTCAGTACTTC
TRBJ2-5 | TRBV19 | TRBD2 | once | CASSSEDGRTSRGTQYF | TGTGCCAGTAGTAGCGAGGACGGGAGGACTAGCAGGGGGACCCAGTACTTC
TRBJ2-1 | TRBV6-2/TRBV6-3 | - | - | CASSPSLNEQFF | TGTGCCAGCAGTCCCAGCTTAAATGAGCAGTTCTTC
TRBJ2-2 | TRBV18 | TRBD1 | - | CASSKDGTGRTGELFF | TGTGCCAGCTCAAAAGACGGGACAGGGCGGACCGGGGAGCTGTTTTTT
TRBJ2-7 | TRBV27 | - | few | CASSLFREPYEQYF | TGTGCCAGCAGTTTATTCCGGGAACCCTACGAGCAGTACTTC
TRBJ2-6 | TRBV6-1 | TRBD2 | - | CASSGGTSSGANVLTF | TGTGCCAGCAGCGGGGGGACCTCCTCTGGGGCCAACGTCCTGACTTTC
TRBJ2-2 | TRBV10-2 | - | - | CASSGKHLNTGELFF | TGCGCCAGCAGTGGGAAACACCTCAACACCGGGGAGCTGTTTTTT
TRBJ2-1 | TRBV28 | - | many | CASRDNEQFF | TGTGCCAGCAGGGACAATGAGCAGTTCTTC
TRBJ1-1 | TRBV29-1 | TRBD1 | few | CSGRTGVTEAFF | TGCAGCGGTAGAACAGGGGTCACTGAAGCTTTCTTT
TRBJ2-7 | TRBV6-2/TRBV6-3 | TRBD2 | many | CASSYSRLAGDYEQYF | TGTGCCAGCAGTTACTCCCGGCTAGCGGGAGATTACGAGCAGTACTTC
TRBJ2-1 | TRBV5-4 | TRBD1 | - | CASSLRDRVAGEQFF | TGTGCCAGCAGCCTCCGGGACAGGGTAGCGGGTGAGCAGTTCTTC
TRBJ1-3 | TRBV7-9 | - | - | CASSLVGGSGNTVYF | TGTGCCAGCAGCTTAGTGGGTGGCTCTGGAAACACCGTATATTTT
TRBJ2-6 | TRBV24-1 | - | many | CATSDNRSGANVLTF | TGTGCCACCAGTGACAACAGGTCTGGGGCCAACGTCCTGACTTTC
TRBJ1-3 | TRBV19 | - | - | CASSMLGQSSGNTIYF | TGTGCCAGTAGTATGTTGGGGCAGAGCTCTGGAAACACCATATATTTT
TRBJ1-5 | TRBV20-1 | TRBD1 | many | CSARGDRNQPQHF | TGCAGTGCGAGGGGGGACAGGAATCAGCCCCAGCATTTT
TRBJ2-2 | TRBV9 | - | many | CASSDTSTGELFF | TGTGCCAGCAGTGATACTAGTACTGGGGAGCTGTTTTTT
TRBJ1-5 | TRBV15 | TRBD1 | - | CATSRVQGVGNQPQHF | TGTGCCACCAGCAGAGTACAGGGGGTAGGCAATCAGCCCCAGCATTTT
TRBJ2-1 | TRBV11-3 | TRBD2 | many | CASSLQLRVAGTNEQFF | TGTGCCAGCAGCTTACAATTGAGGGTAGCGGGAACGAATGAGCAGTTCTTC
TRBJ2-3 | TRBV7-3 | - | many | CASSLTSPTGYTDTQYF | TGTGCCAGCAGCTTAACGTCTCCGACGGGATACACAGATACGCAGTATTTT
TRBJ2-1 | TRBV24-1 | - | many | CATSDLRGHTYNEQFF | TGTGCCACCAGTGATTTGCGGGGACACACCTACAATGAGCAGTTCTTC
TRBJ1-3 | TRBV19 | - | once | CASSTGLNSGNTIYF | TGTGCCAGTAGTACGGGACTGAACTCTGGAAACACCATATATTTT
TRBJ2-2 | TRBV28 | TRBD2 | - | CASRWGGANTGELFF | TGTGCCAGCAGGTGGGGGGGAGCGAACACCGGGGAGCTGTTTTTT
TRBJ2-3 | TRBV20-1 | - | - | CSARDSARRDTQYF | TGCAGTGCTAGAGATTCGGCGAGGCGGGATACGCAGTATTTT